The 23 T cell receptor beta chains in this list originate from one sample, sequenced in a study of response to subunit inactivated influenza vaccine. TCRdb re-analysed the RT-PCR reads in MiXCR, keeping a single row per CDR3 protein. The repertoire holds 540,000 or so distinct CDR3 sequences, with 13% as singletons. The source was PBMCs from blood, collected roughly 6 weeks after vaccination. These receptor sequences come from a middle-aged man who received an inactivated influenza vaccine.

The V and J genes are TRBV7-2 and TRBJ1-5; 9 bases map to TRBD1. J lost 7 bases, V lost 2 bases, and 6 bases had no gene match. The CDR3 consists of 15 residues. CDR1 and CDR2 (germline): SGHTA, FQGNSA. The CDR3 sequence: CASSLSTGGRQPQHF. The CDR3 region has the DNA TGTGCCAGCAGCTTATCTACAGGGGGCAGGCAGCCCCAGCATTTT.

The V call is TRBV9, the J call TRBJ2-3; D ambiguous. Germline V gene data show CDR1 as SGDLS and CDR2 as YYNGEE. Trimming cost V 4 bases and J 2 bases, with 11 bases left between them. The CDR3 length is 14 residues. In DNA form, the CDR3 reads TGTGCCAGCAGCCTCGGGCATTCCACAGATACGCAGTATTTT. Its translation is CASSLGHSTDTQYF.

This clonotype has only a few counts. The CDR3 loop is CASVGGDGQPQHF. The CDR3 DNA reads TGCGCCAGCGTTGGCGGAGATGGTCAGCCCCAGCATTTT. The chain has TRBV10-2 and TRBJ1-5; no definite D call. Germline-derived CDR1 and CDR2 are WSHSY and SAAADI. V lost 8 bases and J lost 6, with 14 bases in between. The length of the CDR3 is 13 residues.

The rearrangement joins TRBV5-6 to TRBJ2-2, with D hard to call. The CDR3 loop spans 14 amino acids. V was trimmed by 2 bases and J by 4 bases, leaving 9 bases between them. CDR1 and CDR2 from the germline V gene are SGHDT and YYEEEE. CDR3 nucleotides: TGTGCCAGCAGCTTTTTGGGCCCCACCGGGGAGCTGTTTTTT. Amino acids: CASSFLGPTGELFF.

The rearrangement joins TRBV19 to TRBJ2-1; no firm D call. Trimming took off 6 bases at V and 3 bases at J, with 9 bases between the two ends. Germline V gene data show CDR1 as LNHDA and CDR2 as SQIVND (reference sequence). There are 13 residues in the CDR3. CDR3 loop: CASRVGNYNEQFF. The CDR3 DNA sequence: TGTGCCAGTAGAGTAGGCAACTACAATGAGCAGTTCTTC. Full variable domain (remainder filled in from reference TRBV19 and TRBJ2-1): DGGITQSPKYLFRKEGQNVTLSCEQNLNHDAMYWYRQDPGQGLRLIYYSQIVNDFQKGDIAEGYSVSREKKESFPLTVTSAQKNPTAFYLCASRVGNYNEQFFGPGTRLTVL.

The CDR3 sequence is CASGFRDRGSPLHF. In DNA, the CDR3 is TGTGCCAGCGGCTTCCGGGACAGGGGATCACCCCTCCACTTT. The chain uses TRBV6-1 and TRBJ1-6; TRBD1 matches at 10 bases. This CDR3 region has 14 residues. Germline V CDR1 and CDR2: MNHNS, SASEGT. The V gene end was trimmed by 8 bases and the J gene end by 10 bases; junction bases not matched to a gene: 8.

The J gene is TRBJ2-1, the V gene TRBV7-9; 8 bases are a match to TRBD2. CDR1 SEHNR and CDR2 FQNEAQ come from the germline V gene (reference sequence). CDR3 length equals 16 residues. Trimming removed 5 bases from V and 4 bases from J; junction bases left unmatched: 10. Here the CDR3 DNA reads TGTGCCAGCAGCCGCCTCGGGGCGGGGGGTTACAATGAGCAGTTCTTC. Translating it yields CASSRLGAGGYNEQFF.

V usage is TRBV5-1 and J usage is TRBJ2-6; tentative D call: TRBD2 (5 bases). CDR3 length: 16 residues. Germline loops: CDR1 SGHRS, CDR2 YFSETQ. Trimming took 0 bases from V and 0 from J, leaving 7 bases between them. The CDR3 spells CASSLGGSSGANVLTF. As DNA, the CDR3 is TGCGCCAGCAGCTTGGGAGGGAGCTCTGGGGCCAACGTCCTGACTTTC.

The chain links TRBV28 to TRBJ2-6; weak D call: TRBD2 (6 bases). The germline CDR1 and CDR2 sequences are MDHEN and SYDVKM. The CDR3 has 16 residues. Trimming stripped 4 bases from V and 4 bases from J, with 14 bases between. The CDR3 nucleotides read TGTGCCAGCAGTTCCGCGGGACTGGGGGGGGCCAACGTCCTGACTTTC. Translated: CASSSAGLGGANVLTF.

The V call is TRBV10-3, the J call TRBJ2-3; D is possibly TRBD2 (5 bases). The V gene's germline CDR1 is ENHRY and CDR2 SYGVKD. Trimming pared 7 bases from V and 0 bases from J, leaving 8 bases between. The CDR3 runs 13 residues. CDR3 bases: TGTGCCATCACGGGGAGAAGCACAGATACGCAGTATTTT. Amino acid sequence: CAITGRSTDTQYF.

This clonotype appeared many times. The chain combines TRBV20-1 with TRBJ2-1; 7 bases fit TRBD1. CDR1 and CDR2 (germline): DFQATT, SNEGSKA (reference sequence). Unmatched junction bases numbered 9, after V lost 4 bases and J lost 6 bases. The CDR3 consists of 14 residues. CDR3: CSATRGLGSNEQFF. In DNA, the CDR3 is TGCAGTGCTACGAGGGGGCTGGGCTCCAATGAGCAGTTCTTC.

The chain joins TRBV12-3 or TRBV12-4 to TRBJ2-5; D is unresolved. There are 14 residues in the CDR3. V was pared by 5 bases and J by 2 bases, with 12 bases between. CDR3 protein: CASSPPYSQETQYF. The CDR3 nucleotides read TGTGCCAGCAGTCCCCCCTACTCACAAGAGACCCAGTACTTC.

V gene TRBV7-2 combines with J gene TRBJ1-3; unclear D gene. Trimming took off 1 base at V and 1 base at J, with 8 bases between the two ends. Germline CDR1 is SGHTA and CDR2 is FQGNSA. The CDR3 consists of 15 residues. The CDR3 reads CASSLEVGSGNTIYF. In DNA, the CDR3 is TGTGCCAGCAGCTTAGAAGTGGGGTCTGGAAACACCATATATTTT. Variable domain in full (rest from reference TRBV7-2 and TRBJ1-3): GAGVSQSPSNKVTEKGKDVELRCDPISGHTALYWYRQSLGQGLEFLIYFQGNSAPDKSGLPSDRFSAERTGGSVSTLTIQRTQQEDSAVYLCASSLEVGSGNTIYFGEGSWLTVV.

This clonotype was counted ten times or more. This sequence joins TRBV20-1 and TRBJ2-5; the D gene could be TRBD1 or TRBD2 (6 bases each). The germline V gene encodes CDR1 DFQATT and CDR2 SNEGSKA (reference sequence). The V end was cut by 3 bases, the J end by 5 bases, with 19 bases between. CDR3 length equals 15 residues. This CDR3 is CSASRRGTTGETQYF. In DNA, the CDR3 is TGCAGTGCTAGTAGACGGGGGACAACCGGGGAGACCCAGTACTTC.

This clonotype showed up many times. This chain uses TRBV20-1 with TRBJ2-1, with 9 bases aligning to TRBD1. J was trimmed by 2 bases and V by 5 bases; bases with no gene match: 4. The CDR3 is 14 residues long. Germline V lookup: CDR1 DFQATT, CDR2 SNEGSKA (reference sequence). In DNA, the CDR3 is TGCAGTGCTCCACGACAGGGGGCCTACAATGAGCAGTTCTTC. Its translation is CSAPRQGAYNEQFF.

J is TRBJ2-3 and V is TRBV10-3; D gene ambiguous. V dropped 2 bases and J dropped 0 bases, with 18 bases sitting between them. Germline assignment: CDR1 ENHRY and CDR2 SYGVKD. This CDR3 has 18 amino acids. CDR3 in DNA: TGTGCCATCAGTGAGATAGGAGAATCCCCTTTCAGCACAGATACGCAGTATTTT. It is translated as CAISEIGESPFSTDTQYF.

The rearrangement joins TRBV7-2 to TRBJ2-7; 12 bases line up with TRBD2. The CDR3 is 15 amino acids. The V gene end was trimmed by 0 bases and the J gene end by 4 bases; junction bases not matched to a gene: 1. CDR1 and CDR2 (germline): SGHTA, FQGNSA. CDR3 sequence reads: CASSLALAGGYEQYF. CDR3 sequence (DNA): TGTGCCAGCAGCTTAGCGCTAGCGGGAGGGTACGAGCAGTACTTC. The entire variable domain, with the rest obtained from reference TRBV7-2 and TRBJ2-7, is as follows: GAGVSQSPSNKVTEKGKDVELRCDPISGHTALYWYRQSLGQGLEFLIYFQGNSAPDKSGLPSDRFSAERTGGSVSTLTIQRTQQEDSAVYLCASSLALAGGYEQYFGPGTRLTVT.

This clonotype was detected a few times. This chain joins TRBV20-1 and TRBJ2-5; 7 positions match TRBD1. The V segment lost 6 bases and the J segment 4 bases; nucleotides outside the gene matches: 11. The CDR3 has 14 residues. Germline V CDR1 and CDR2: DFQATT, SNEGSKA (reference sequence). CDR3 protein: CSAYPGGTAETQYF. For the CDR3, the DNA is TGCAGTGCCTATCCAGGGGGAACTGCAGAGACCCAGTACTTC.

In its sample, this clonotype was seen once. V gene TRBV10-3 combines with J gene TRBJ2-1; tentative D call: TRBD1 (6 bases). This CDR3 has 14 amino acids. Per germline, CDR1 ENHRY and CDR2 SYGVKD. V was shortened by 4 bases and J by 6 bases, with 13 bases between the two germline ends. DNA for the CDR3: TGTGCCATCAGTGCTAGGCAGGGGTCCAATGAGCAGTTCTTC. It codes for CAISARQGSNEQFF.

This clonotype was seen only a few times. Here the CDR3 DNA reads TGCGCCAGCAGCCAGGCCATAGCGGGGGGGCCGGGGAATGAGCAGTTCTTC. Protein: CASSQAIAGGPGNEQFF. The chain uses TRBV4-3 and TRBJ2-1, with TRBD2 identical over 11 bases. This CDR3 comprises 17 residues. Unmatched junction bases numbered 11, after V lost 3 bases and J lost 7 bases. From germline, CDR1 is LGHNA and CDR2 YSLEER.

The J gene is TRBJ1-5, the V gene TRBV20-1; D ambiguous. The CDR3 totals 13 residues. V was trimmed by 5 bases and J by 2 bases, leaving 10 bases between them. CDR1 DFQATT and CDR2 SNEGSKA come from the germline V gene (reference sequence). CDR3 amino acids: CSALSGGNQPQHF. The CDR3 DNA is TGCAGTGCTCTATCTGGTGGCAATCAGCCCCAGCATTTT.

This chain connects TRBV7-6 to TRBJ1-4, with 8 bases fitting TRBD1. V lost 5 bases, J lost 8 bases, and 16 bases stayed unmatched. In germline, CDR1 is SGHVS, CDR2 FNYEAQ. The CDR3 is made up of 17 amino acids. CDR3 loop: CASSPSGTGRSGEKLFF. CDR3 bases: TGTGCCAGCAGCCCCTCCGGGACAGGAAGGTCGGGGGAAAAACTGTTTTTT.

This clonotype was detected many times. The J gene is TRBJ1-2, the V gene TRBV29-1; no clear D. CDR1 and CDR2 from the germline V gene are SQVTM and ANQGSEA. The V end lost 3 bases, the J end lost 2 bases, and 7 bases lay between the germline ends. The CDR3 has 12 residues. CDR3 loop: CSVEKGNYGYTF. The CDR3 DNA reads as TGCAGCGTTGAGAAAGGGAACTATGGCTACACCTTC.